These T cell receptor beta chains were read from a single sample in a study of Ad26.COV2.S vaccination and SARS-CoV-2 variants. Sequencing used immunoSEQ multiplex PCR; TCRdb keeps in-frame clones, though not all of them. The repertoire holds approximately 360,000 clones, with roughly 80% as singletons. The sequenced sample was peripheral blood, obtained in a trial of Ad26.COV2.S vaccine versus placebo. The receptor source for this set is a person aged 18-60 years who received the Ad26.COV2.S COVID-19 vaccine or a placebo. Both conserved end residues are part of each CDR3. The D gene is left open where the match is weak. Size is omitted from some rows. Given values are once, few, many or a class for expanded clones.

clone_size d_call j_call v_call cdr3_aa cdr3_nt
- - TRBJ2-1 TRBV27 CASSFPTYNEQFF TGTGCCAGCAGTTTTCCCACTTACAATGAGCAGTTCTTC
- - TRBJ1-6 TRBV27 CASSPVAFHSPLHF TGTGCCAGCAGTCCCGTAGCCTTCCATTCACCCCTCCACTTT
- - TRBJ1-2 TRBV30 CAWGDIAYGYTF TGTGCCTGGGGAGACATCGCCTATGGCTACACCTTC
- - TRBJ1-2 TRBV4-1 CASSQVGQRRSGYTF TGCGCCAGCAGCCAAGTGGGCCAACGCAGGAGTGGCTACACCTTC
few TRBD1 TRBJ2-2 TRBV18 CASRPRQGNTGELFF TGTGCCAGCCGTCCCAGACAGGGGAACACCGGGGAGCTGTTTTTT
- - TRBJ1-2 TRBV6-5 CAPQGIRRNYGYTF TGTGCCCCCCAAGGAATCAGGCGGAACTATGGCTACACCTTC
- TRBD1 TRBJ2-5 TRBV7-2 CASSSTGGSETQYF TGTGCCAGCAGCTCGACAGGGGGTTCGGAGACCCAGTACTTC
once - TRBJ1-1 TRBV7-9 CASSFRDTEAFF TGTGCCAGCAGCTTCAGGGACACTGAAGCTTTCTTT
once - TRBJ1-1 TRBV10-3 CAISESGGRTEAFF TGTGCCATCAGTGAGTCCGGGGGGAGGACTGAAGCTTTCTTT
once - TRBJ2-7 TRBV13 CASSFIQGGGGEQYF TGTGCCAGCAGCTTTATCCAGGGGGGTGGAGGAGAGCAGTACTTC
- TRBD2 TRBJ2-1 TRBV5-1 CASSSASGGDNEQFF TGCGCCAGCAGCTCTGCTAGCGGGGGGGACAATGAGCAGTTCTTC
- - TRBJ2-1 TRBV10-3 CATKGEGSQGYNEQFF TGTGCCACTAAGGGGGAAGGTTCTCAAGGGTACAATGAGCAGTTCTTC
- - TRBJ2-7 TRBV27 CASRVQELGREQYF TGTGCCAGCAGGGTACAGGAGCTTGGGAGGGAGCAGTACTTC
- - TRBJ1-2 TRBV21-1 CASSKALGNYGYTF TGTGCCAGCAGCAAAGCTTTAGGAAACTATGGCTACACCTTC
- - TRBJ2-3 TRBV20-1 CSASFGGLVSTDTQYF TGCAGTGCTAGTTTTGGGGGACTCGTCAGCACAGATACGCAGTATTTT
- - TRBJ2-7 TRBV5-4 CASSAGSGVYEQYF TGTGCCAGCAGCGCGGGCTCGGGCGTCTACGAGCAGTACTTC
- TRBD2 TRBJ2-7 TRBV10-3 CAISPRTSGTYEQYF TGTGCCATCAGCCCTCGGACTAGCGGGACCTACGAGCAGTACTTC
once TRBD1 TRBJ2-7 TRBV5-4 CASSFQGAPMREQYF TGTGCCAGCAGCTTTCAGGGGGCCCCGATGAGAGAGCAGTACTTC
- - TRBJ2-1 TRBV27 CASSLGTYNEQFF TGTGCCAGCAGCCTTGGGACTTACAATGAGCAGTTCTTC
- TRBD1 TRBJ2-7 TRBV2 CASRVDRGNEQYF TGTGCCAGCAGAGTGGACAGGGGTAACGAGCAGTACTTC
- - TRBJ2-6 TRBV9 CASSVGRWASGANVLTF TGTGCCAGCAGCGTCGGTCGATGGGCCTCTGGGGCCAACGTCCTGACTTTC
- TRBD2 TRBJ2-3 TRBV30 CACLTSGGTDTQYF TGTGCCTGCTTGACTAGCGGGGGCACAGATACGCAGTATTTT
- - TRBJ2-5 TRBV5-1 CASGFQIGQETQYF TGCGCCAGCGGGTTCCAGATAGGCCAAGAGACCCAGTACTTC
few - TRBJ1-4 TRBV20-1 CSASNGNEKLFF TGCAGTGCTAGTAACGGGAATGAAAAACTGTTTTTT
- TRBD2 TRBJ2-3 TRBV12-5 CASGLVQGEGDTQYF TGTGCTAGTGGTTTGGTACAAGGGGAGGGGGATACGCAGTATTTT
- - TRBJ2-5 TRBV30 CAWSISAETQYF TGTGCCTGGAGTATTAGCGCGGAGACCCAGTACTTC
- TRBD2 TRBJ2-2 TRBV19 CASSQVAGTEELFF TGTGCCAGTAGCCAGGTAGCGGGAACCGAGGAGCTGTTTTTT
- - TRBJ2-1 TRBV7-9 CASSRGRGREYNEQFF TGTGCCAGCAGCCGAGGGCGAGGGCGAGAGTACAATGAGCAGTTCTTC
- TRBD1 TRBJ1-5 TRBV30 CACTKGTVNQPQHF TGTGCCTGTACCAAAGGGACAGTCAATCAGCCCCAGCATTTT
- - TRBJ1-2 TRBV29-1 CSVGFGGNGYTF TGCAGCGTAGGATTTGGAGGGAATGGCTACACCTTC
- - TRBJ2-7 TRBV5-5 CASSLRMSGISHEQYF TGTGCCAGCAGCTTGAGGATGAGTGGGATTAGCCACGAGCAGTACTTC
- - TRBJ1-2 TRBV7-9 CASSLGRLLGTRVNGYTF TGTGCCAGCAGCTTAGGACGATTGTTAGGAACTCGGGTTAATGGCTACACCTTC
- TRBD2 TRBJ2-1 TRBV2 CASSPLLAEWGEQFF TGTGCCAGCAGCCCGCTCCTAGCGGAGTGGGGTGAGCAGTTCTTC
- - TRBJ1-5 TRBV7-8 CASSLGVNQPQHF TGTGCCAGCAGCTTAGGTGTCAATCAGCCCCAGCATTTT
once - TRBJ2-1 TRBV7-9 CASTREGYNEQFF TGTGCCAGCACCAGAGAGGGGTACAATGAGCAGTTCTTC
- - TRBJ1-1 TRBV7-6 CASSLAGQATEAFF TGTGCCAGCAGCTTAGCCGGGCAGGCCACTGAAGCTTTCTTT
- TRBD1 TRBJ2-7 TRBV5-1 CASSARDSSYEQYF TGCGCCAGCAGCGCCCGGGACAGCTCCTACGAGCAGTACTTC
- - TRBJ1-2 TRBV11-2 CASSLTARDYGYTF TGTGCCAGCAGCTTAACGGCCAGGGATTATGGCTACACCTTC
- - TRBJ2-2 TRBV12-5 CASGSDRNTGELFF TGTGCTAGTGGCTCCGACAGAAACACCGGGGAGCTGTTTTTT
- - TRBJ1-4 TRBV6-5 CASSYQGPYSLEKLFF TGTGCCAGCAGTTACCAGGGACCCTACTCCTTGGAAAAACTGTTTTTT
- - TRBJ1-6 TRBV7-9 CASSLSDNSPLHF TGTGCCAGCAGCTTGAGCGACAATTCACCCCTCCACTTT
- - TRBJ1-6 TRBV30 CAWSRKLVRDQSPLHF TGTGCCTGGAGTAGAAAACTCGTAAGGGACCAGTCACCCCTCCACTTT
- - TRBJ2-2 TRBV28 CASSLTGGELFF TGTGCCAGCAGTTTGACCGGCGGGGAGCTGTTTTTT
- - TRBJ1-5 TRBV6-1 CASSDRAHNQPQHF TGTGCCAGCAGTGACAGGGCCCACAATCAGCCCCAGCATTTT
- - TRBJ2-7 TRBV7-9 CASSLSAGIYEQYF TGTGCCAGCAGTCTCTCTGCGGGGATCTACGAGCAGTACTTC
- TRBD1 TRBJ1-4 TRBV15 CATSRDLTGVNEKLFF TGTGCCACCAGCAGAGACCTGACAGGGGTTAATGAAAAACTGTTTTTT